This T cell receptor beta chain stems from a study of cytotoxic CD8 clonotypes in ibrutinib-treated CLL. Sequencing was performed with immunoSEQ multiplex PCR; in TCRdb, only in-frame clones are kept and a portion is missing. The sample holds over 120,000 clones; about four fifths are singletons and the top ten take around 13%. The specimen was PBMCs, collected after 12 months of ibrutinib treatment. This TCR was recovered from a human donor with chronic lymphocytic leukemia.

For the CDR3, the DNA is TGTGCCAGCTCACCACCGGTCGGAGTTGGCTACACCTTC. Protein sequence: CASSPPVGVGYTF. The chain links TRBV18 to TRBJ1-2; D gene uncertain. CDR3 length: 13 residues. From germline, CDR1 is KGHSH and CDR2 LQKENI. V lost 0 bases and J lost 7, with 9 bases in between.